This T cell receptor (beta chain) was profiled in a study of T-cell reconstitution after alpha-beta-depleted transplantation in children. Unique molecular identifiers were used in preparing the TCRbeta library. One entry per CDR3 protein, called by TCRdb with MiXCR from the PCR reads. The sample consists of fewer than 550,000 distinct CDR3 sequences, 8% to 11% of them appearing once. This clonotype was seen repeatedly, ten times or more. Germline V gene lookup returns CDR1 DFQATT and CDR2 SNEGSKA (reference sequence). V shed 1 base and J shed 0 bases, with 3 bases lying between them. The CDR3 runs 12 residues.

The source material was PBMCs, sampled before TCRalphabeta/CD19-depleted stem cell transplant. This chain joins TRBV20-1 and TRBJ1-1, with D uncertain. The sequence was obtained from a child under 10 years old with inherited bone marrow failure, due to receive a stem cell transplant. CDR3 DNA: TGCAGTGCTAGAGCCATGAACACTGAAGCTTTCTTT. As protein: CSARAMNTEAFF.